This passage covers 29 T cell receptor beta chains from one sample sequenced in a study of T-cell memory formation after mild COVID-19. TCRdb re-called the 5' RACE reads through MiXCR, storing one row per CDR3 protein. The sample includes some 210,000 distinct CDR3 sequences, around 18% seen only once; the top ten take 2.4%. The material sequenced was PBMCs or a T cell subset sorted from them (not recorded which). The source of these receptors is an adult woman who had mild COVID-19 (a few samples of this study predate the infection). Cell type and time point are not known.

This clonotype was counted only a few times. The V call is TRBV6-5, the J call TRBJ1-1; 8 nucleotides line up with TRBD1. The CDR3 length is 14 residues. Germline CDR1 and CDR2: MNHEY and SVGAGI. With V trimmed by 6 bases and J by 1 base, 4 bases remained unmatched. The CDR3 is CASRRGQGNTEAFF. CDR3 DNA sequence: TGTGCCAGCAGGAGAGGACAGGGGAACACTGAAGCTTTCTTT.

This clonotype was recorded a few times. The J gene is TRBJ1-1, the V gene TRBV3-1, with D possibly being TRBD1 (6 bases). Germline assignment: CDR1 LGHDT and CDR2 YNNKEL (reference sequence). Trimming took off 4 bases at V and 1 base at J, with 13 bases between the two ends. The CDR3 runs 15 residues. The CDR3 sequence is CASSLYRVENTEAFF. The CDR3 coding sequence is TGTGCCAGCAGCCTATACAGGGTGGAGAACACTGAAGCTTTCTTT.

This sequence joins TRBV6-5 and TRBJ1-2; 9 nucleotides line up with TRBD1. The CDR3 has 13 residues. Germline lookup yields CDR1 MNHEY and CDR2 SVGAGI. Germline trimming cut 6 bases from V and 7 bases from J; bases unmatched to any gene: 6. Here the CDR3 reads CASSWDREAGYTF. CDR3 coding DNA: TGTGCCAGCAGCTGGGACAGGGAGGCTGGCTACACCTTC.

The chain links TRBV12-3 or TRBV12-4 to TRBJ1-2; D ambiguous. CDR3 length: 16 residues. With 3 bases removed from V and 2 bases from J, the gap between germline ends came to 16 bases. CDR3 residues: CASSLKRSPGNYGYTF. CDR3 bases: TGTGCCAGCAGTTTGAAAAGGTCCCCCGGAAACTATGGCTACACCTTC.

This clonotype was seen a few times. V and J are TRBV4-1 and TRBJ2-2; no firm D call. CDR1 and CDR2 (germline): MGHRA, YSYEKL. CDR3 length: 14 residues. V shed 0 bases and J shed 2 bases, with 4 bases lying between them. CDR3 sequence (DNA): TGCGCCAGCAGCCAAGATGCTAACACCGGGGAGCTGTTTTTT. Translating gives CASSQDANTGELFF.

This chain uses TRBV15 with TRBJ2-7, with D unclear. Germline loops: CDR1 LNHNV, CDR2 YYDKDF (reference sequence). The CDR3 has 16 residues. V lost 0 bases and J lost 2, with 14 bases in between. The CDR3 sequence: CATSRDVRVQTYEQYF. The DNA for the CDR3 is TGTGCCACCAGCAGAGATGTACGGGTGCAGACCTACGAGCAGTACTTC.

Concerning this clonotype: At one end, the junction sequence differs from germline, possibly due to a read error. The J gene is TRBJ2-5, the V gene TRBV9; D ambiguous. Germline CDR1 reads SGDLS; CDR2 reads YYNGEE. CDR3 length: 13 residues. DNA of the CDR3: TGTGCCAGCAGCGTAGAGCCCCAAGGGACCCAGTACTTC. This codes for CASSVEPQGTQYF.

The chain combines TRBV5-1 with TRBJ1-1; no firm D call. CDR1 is SGHRS and CDR2 is YFSETQ in the germline V gene. The CDR3 totals 15 residues. Trimming removed 4 bases from V and 3 bases from J, with 16 bases in between. In DNA, the CDR3 is TGCGCCAGCAGCCTCTCTTCCGGGCACTACACTGAAGCTTTCTTT. Translated, it gives CASSLSSGHYTEAFF.

The chain is built from TRBV27 and TRBJ1-5, with 9 nucleotides matching TRBD1. Per germline, CDR1 MNHEY and CDR2 SMNVEV (reference sequence). This CDR3 region has 16 residues. With V trimmed by 2 bases and J by 5 bases, 7 bases remained unmatched. CDR3 nucleotide sequence: TGTGCCAGCAGTTTAAGGGGGACAGGGTCGTATCAGCCCCAGCATTTT. Amino acid sequence: CASSLRGTGSYQPQHF.

The CDR3 coding sequence is TGTGCCACGAAACGGGACACCAGCTCCTACGAGCAGTACTTC. Its protein is CATKRDTSSYEQYF. The V and J genes are TRBV19 and TRBJ2-7; D is possibly TRBD1 (6 bases). CDR1 is LNHDA and CDR2 is SQIVND in the germline V gene (reference sequence). CDR3 size: 14 residues. V shed 10 bases and J shed 0 bases, with 16 bases lying between them.

This clonotype showed up just a few times. The chain combines TRBV12-3 or TRBV12-4 with TRBJ2-2, with TRBD1 matching over 9 bases. CDR3 length equals 13 residues. V was clipped by 8 bases and J by 6 bases; unmatched bases: 4. This CDR3 is CASRTGEPGELFF. Here the CDR3 DNA reads TGTGCCAGCCGGACAGGGGAACCCGGGGAGCTGTTTTTT.

This clonotype came up a few times. The V and J genes are TRBV3-1 and TRBJ2-5; D ambiguous. The CDR3 totals 13 residues. V was cut by 4 bases and J by 3 bases, with 9 bases left in between. CDR1 LGHDT and CDR2 YNNKEL come from the germline V gene (reference sequence). The CDR3 nucleotides are TGTGCCAGCAGCCCCATGTTAAAAGAGACCCAGTACTTC. It translates to CASSPMLKETQYF.

A few counts support this clonotype. The chain combines TRBV14 with TRBJ2-1, with D maybe TRBD2 (5 bases). Per germline, CDR1 SGHDN and CDR2 FVKESK. The CDR3 has 16 residues. The V end lost 5 bases, the J end lost 0 bases, and 14 bases lay between the germline ends. The CDR3 sequence: CASSGLLISSYNEQFF. The CDR3, as DNA: TGTGCCAGCAGCGGACTCCTAATAAGCTCCTACAATGAGCAGTTCTTC.

The chain is built from TRBV2 and TRBJ2-5, with 9 bases lining up with TRBD1. The V and J ends lost 5 bases and 2 bases, in that order; junction bases with no gene match: 3. The CDR3 sequence is 14 residues long. Germline V CDR1 and CDR2: SNHLY, FYNNEI. The CDR3 nucleotides are TGTGCCAGCAGTTACGGACAGGGGCAAGAGACCCAGTACTTC. This codes for CASSYGQGQETQYF.

This clonotype has just a few counts. The chain has TRBV4-1 and TRBJ2-7; 13 bases map to TRBD2. The CDR3 contains 19 residues. Germline CDR1 MGHRA, CDR2 YSYEKL. Trimming at V came to 3 bases and at J to 0 bases, leaving 11 bases not matched to a gene. CDR3 coding DNA: TGCGCCAGCAGCCATTGGAGACTAGCGGGGGGTTCGGGCTCCTACGAGCAGTACTTC. Amino acids: CASSHWRLAGGSGSYEQYF.

The table lists this clonotype with a few counts. The CDR3 spells CASSLEVRRKYGYTF. The CDR3 nucleotides are TGCGCCAGCAGCTTGGAAGTCCGACGGAAATATGGCTACACCTTC. The V and J genes are TRBV5-1 and TRBJ1-2; D not certain. CDR1 is SGHRS and CDR2 is YFSETQ in the germline V gene. The CDR3 runs 15 residues. Trimming took 0 bases from V and 5 from J, leaving 14 bases between them. Full variable domain (missing parts from reference TRBV5-1 and TRBJ1-2): KAGVTQTPRYLIKTRGQQVTLSCSPISGHRSVSWYQQTPGQGLQFLFEYFSETQRNKGNFPGRFSGRQFSNSRSEMNVSTLELGDSALYLCASSLEVRRKYGYTFGSGTRLTVV.

This clonotype was found a few times. The V gene is TRBV12-3 or TRBV12-4, the J gene TRBJ1-5, with 9 bases fitting TRBD1. Trimming at V came to 1 base and at J to 5 bases, leaving 6 bases not matched to a gene. There are 16 residues in the CDR3. This CDR3 reads CASSLGATGGDQPQHF. DNA for the CDR3: TGTGCCAGCAGTTTAGGCGCCACAGGGGGCGATCAGCCCCAGCATTTT.

This clonotype occurred many times. The chain carries TRBV5-1 and TRBJ2-3, with no clear D. Germline V gene data show CDR1 as SGHRS and CDR2 as YFSETQ. The CDR3 totals 14 residues. Trimming left V 0 bases short and J 2 bases short, with 7 bases between. CDR3 sequence (DNA): TGCGCCAGCAGCTTGGTACGCGACACAGATACGCAGTATTTT. This sequence encodes CASSLVRDTDTQYF.

The chain uses TRBV27 and TRBJ1-2; tentatively, D is TRBD1 (6 bases). Germline CDR1 and CDR2: MNHEY and SMNVEV (reference sequence). This CDR3 has 14 amino acids. V shed 6 bases and J shed 4 bases, with 15 bases lying between them. CDR3 sequence reads: CASRKTGNAYGYTF. The DNA of the CDR3 is TGTGCCAGCAGAAAAACAGGGAACGCCTATGGCTACACCTTC.

V gene TRBV6-6 combines with J gene TRBJ2-5, with D hard to call. V was pared by 6 bases and J by 0 bases, with 5 bases between. The CDR3 is 12 residues long. The germline V gene has CDR1 MNHNY and CDR2 SVGAGI (reference sequence). CDR3 protein: CASRTYQETQYF. Here the CDR3 DNA reads TGTGCCAGCAGGACTTACCAAGAGACCCAGTACTTC.

This clonotype was counted a few times. The chain couples TRBV12-3 or TRBV12-4 to TRBJ1-2; D unclear. The V and J ends lost 3 bases and 2 bases respectively, with 10 bases between them. This CDR3 has 14 amino acids. This chain's CDR3 is CASSFVSGNYGYTF. CDR3 DNA sequence: TGTGCCAGCAGTTTTGTGTCCGGGAACTATGGCTACACCTTC.

The gene calls are TRBV12-3 or TRBV12-4 and TRBJ2-3; 8 bases are shared with TRBD1. The CDR3 is made up of 15 amino acids. The V gene end was trimmed by 6 bases and the J gene end by 0 bases; junction bases not matched to a gene: 5. The CDR3 spells CASRETGASTDTQYF. The CDR3 DNA reads TGTGCCAGCAGGGAGACAGGGGCGAGCACAGATACGCAGTATTTT.

V usage is TRBV3-1 and J usage is TRBJ2-5; the match to TRBD2 covers 8 bases. The CDR3 consists of 16 residues. Germline lookup yields CDR1 LGHDT and CDR2 YNNKEL (reference sequence). V lost 2 bases and J lost 0; bases outside the gene matches: 5. In DNA, the CDR3 is TGTGCCAGCAGCCAACTAGCGGGTGGGGACCAAGAGACCCAGTACTTC. This translates into CASSQLAGGDQETQYF.

The chain uses TRBV27 and TRBJ2-5; 9 nucleotides match TRBD2. Trimming at V came to 5 bases and at J to 5 bases, leaving 9 bases not matched to a gene. CDR1 and CDR2 from the germline V gene are MNHEY and SMNVEV (reference sequence). The CDR3 is made up of 15 amino acids. The DNA of the CDR3 is TGTGCCAGCAGTGGGGGACTAGCAGTAGGGGAGACCCAGTACTTC. Protein: CASSGGLAVGETQYF.

V is TRBV7-9 and J is TRBJ2-7; 8 positions match TRBD1. Germline V CDR1 and CDR2: SEHNR, FQNEAQ (reference sequence). CDR3 length equals 15 residues. V was clipped by 4 bases and J by 0 bases; unmatched bases: 5. CDR3 sequence reads: CASSSGTGFSYEQYF. The CDR3 coding sequence is TGTGCCAGCAGCTCTGGGACAGGTTTCTCCTACGAGCAGTACTTC. The variable domain in full, completed from reference TRBV7-9 and TRBJ2-7, reads DTGVSQNPRHKITKRGQNVTFRCDPISEHNRLYWYRQTLGQGPEFLTYFQNEAQLEKSRLLSDRFSAERPKGSFSTLEIQRTEQGDSAMYLCASSSGTGFSYEQYFGPGTRLTVT.

The genes are TRBV20-1 and TRBJ2-7, with 8 nucleotides matching TRBD1. Germline CDR1 reads DFQATT; CDR2 reads SNEGSKA (reference sequence). V was pared by 4 bases and J by 3 bases, with 5 bases of the junction left unmatched. This CDR3 contains 13 residues. The CDR3 protein is CSANGQGDYEQYF. The CDR3 nucleotides are TGCAGTGCTAATGGACAGGGTGACTACGAGCAGTACTTC.

V usage is TRBV7-9 and J usage is TRBJ1-1; 8 bases align to TRBD1. Per germline, CDR1 SEHNR and CDR2 FQNEAQ (reference sequence). The V and J ends lost 4 bases and 4 bases, in that order; junction bases with no gene match: 11. CDR3 length equals 16 residues. CDR3 nucleotide sequence: TGTGCCAGCAGCTCGAAAAGGACAGGGCGGATCACTGAAGCTTTCTTT. Translated, it gives CASSSKRTGRITEAFF. The whole variable domain, remainder taken from reference TRBV7-9 and TRBJ1-1, is DTGVSQNPRHKITKRGQNVTFRCDPISEHNRLYWYRQTLGQGPEFLTYFQNEAQLEKSRLLSDRFSAERPKGSFSTLEIQRTEQGDSAMYLCASSSKRTGRITEAFFGQGTRLTVV.

In its sample, this clonotype was seen a few times. The chain recombines TRBV5-1 with TRBJ2-2; no reliable D call. V lost 4 bases and J lost 6, with 10 bases in between. Germline CDR1 reads SGHRS; CDR2 reads YFSETQ. The CDR3 extends over 13 amino acids. As DNA, the CDR3 is TGCGCCAGCAGCCCAGTCGCGGCCGGGGAGCTGTTTTTT. It is translated as CASSPVAAGELFF. The full variable domain, in which reference TRBV5-1 and TRBJ2-2 provide the parts outside the CDR3, is KAGVTQTPRYLIKTRGQQVTLSCSPISGHRSVSWYQQTPGQGLQFLFEYFSETQRNKGNFPGRFSGRQFSNSRSEMNVSTLELGDSALYLCASSPVAAGELFFGEGSRLTVL.

On this clonotype itself: At one boundary the junction diverges from the germline segment, which might be a read error. This CDR3 is CSAEDRETYTEQFF. DNA for the CDR3: TGCAGTGCGGAAGACAGGGAGACCTACACTGAGCAGTTCTTC. The chain carries TRBV20-1 and TRBJ2-1; 7 nucleotides line up with TRBD1. Per the germline V gene, CDR1 is DFQATT and CDR2 is SNEGSKA (reference sequence). The CDR3 contains 14 residues.